The clone carrying this TCR beta chain was seen at least ten times. These data originate in a study of HIV-infected patients and healthy controls. In TCRdb, the 5' RACE reads were re-called with MiXCR into one record per CDR3 protein. The sample comprises under 70,000 distinct CDR3 sequences, approximately 21% of which are singletons, and more than 1.2% rests with the top ten. The CDR3 runs to 13 residues. CDR1 is KGHSH, CDR2 LQKENI, per germline. The V and J ends lost 8 bases and 3 bases respectively, with 13 bases between them. This receptor was taken from a human donor in good health. This chain joins TRBV18 and TRBJ1-1; D is undetermined. Material for sequencing was CD4+ T cells from blood. CDR3 DNA: TGTGCCAGCACGAGAACAGTGGACACTGAAGCTTTCTTT. It encodes CASTRTVDTEAFF.